Only one count was recorded for the clone carrying this TCR beta chain. This specimen belongs to a study of blood T cells in healthy people across ages. The ends lost 0 bases at V and 0 bases at J; junction bases unmatched: 4. The CDR3 is 17 amino acids. Germline V lookup: CDR1 LNHNV, CDR2 YYDKDF (reference sequence). Using a J-beta primer mix together with a sample-barcoded 5' primer, a second PCR was run for about 6 to 12 cycles. TCRdb independently ran MiXCR on the 5' RACE reads; one entry per CDR3 protein. The profile shows about 1.4 million distinct CDR3 sequences, 45% to 70% of them singletons. Input material: blood. This rearrangement joins TRBV15 to TRBJ2-4, with 8 bases lining up with TRBD1. The TCR was taken from a man between 18 and 29 years old in good health. The CDR3 reads CATSREGQAQAKNIQYF. The CDR3 nucleotides are TGTGCCACCAGCAGAGAGGGACAGGCTCAAGCCAAAAACATTCAGTACTTC. The whole variable domain, filled in from reference TRBV15 and TRBJ2-4, reads DAMVIQNPRYQVTQFGKPVTLSCSQTLNHNVMYWYQQKSSQAPKLLFHYYDKDFNNEADTPDNFQSRRPNTSFCFLDIRSPGLGDTAMYLCATSREGQAQAKNIQYFGAGTRLSVL.